This T cell receptor beta chain was obtained from a study of response to subunit inactivated influenza vaccine. The germline V gene encodes CDR1 DFQATT and CDR2 SNEGSKA (reference sequence). The trim removed 3 bases at V and 4 bases at J, leaving 11 bases unmatched. CDR3 length: 15 amino acids. Each CDR3 protein is one row after TCRdb ran MiXCR on the RT-PCR reads. Of 800,000 to 1,000,000 distinct CDR3 sequences in the sample, 21% were seen once. Source: PBMCs from blood, taken roughly 5 days after vaccination. This chain joins TRBV20-1 and TRBJ1-1; the match to TRBD1 covers 7 bases. The receptor comes from a man aged 50 to 60 who received an inactivated influenza vaccine. This CDR3 is CSARRADRVGTEAFF. Here the CDR3 DNA reads TGCAGTGCTAGGAGGGCCGACAGGGTGGGCACTGAAGCTTTCTTT.